A single sample is the source of the 3 T cell receptor beta chains below, sequenced in a study of cytomegalovirus exposure and HLA in healthy donors (TCRdb year 2017). Library preparation employed the immunoSEQ multiplex PCR assay. For the multiplex PCR, a mixture combining 60 forward primers for TCR Vbeta segments and 13 reverse primers for TCR Jbeta segments was used. TCRdb holds this immuneACCESS table with in-frame rearrangements only. Some clones are missing; in checked studies, unresolved V genes explain under half, and the rest has no known cause. This sample comprises about 130,000 clones, 73% of them detected only once. About 4.9% of the sample is taken by the ten largest. The sequencing sample was made of PBMCs. The receptors were gathered from a man aged 55 to 70 in good health and CMV-seropositive.

This clone was seen only once. V gene TRBV7-2 combines with J gene TRBJ2-5, with 8 bases identical to TRBD1. CDR3 size: 15 residues. Germline V lookup: CDR1 SGHTA, CDR2 FQGNSA. J lost 5 bases, V lost 3 bases, and 8 bases had no gene match. DNA of the CDR3: TGTGCCAGCAGCTTGCAGGGGGCGGGATTGGAGACCCAGTACTTC. This encodes CASSLQGAGLETQYF. The whole variable domain, remainder taken from reference TRBV7-2 and TRBJ2-5, is GAGVSQSPSNKVTEKGKDVELRCDPISGHTALYWYRQSLGQGLEFLIYFQGNSAPDKSGLPSDRFSAERTGGSVSTLTIQRTQQEDSAVYLCASSLQGAGLETQYFGPGTRLLVL.

In the case of this clone: A read error is likely, as this CDR3 ends without the conserved phenylalanine or tryptophan. For the CDR3, the DNA is TGTGCCTGGAGTGTTGAGAGTAATTCACCCCTCCACTTG. Residues: CAWSVESNSPLHL. The rearrangement uses TRBV30 and TRBJ1-6; D not resolved. Trimming removed 0 bases at V and 6 bases at J, with 6 bases between. Germline CDR1 and CDR2: GTSNPN and SVGIG (reference sequence). The CDR3 consists of 13 residues.

The chain joins TRBV9 to TRBJ1-2; 7 bases are shared with TRBD1. Looked up from germline, CDR1 is SGDLS and CDR2 is YYNGEE. Unmatched junction bases numbered 9, after V lost 4 bases and J lost 3 bases. The CDR3 runs to 15 residues. This CDR3 reads CASSIRQGTDYGYTF. The CDR3, as DNA: TGTGCCAGCAGCATTCGACAGGGCACCGACTATGGCTACACCTTC.